This T cell receptor (beta chain) was profiled in a study of vaccination effects on CD4 cells after COVID-19. Comment on this clone: Its antigen is currently unknown.

Viral peptide pool expansion of antigen-specific CD4+ T cells preceded sequencing in the ViraFEST assay. Cells that had been cultured for approximately eleven days were the source of isolated CD4+ T cells. Neither prior SARS-CoV-2 infection nor positive nucleocapsid antibodies were present in the vaccine recipients. This table comes from immunoSEQ multiplex PCR, and its TCRdb copy is limited to in-frame clones, with some not included. The sample has fewer than 30,000 clones, over 60% seen once; the top ten hold about a tenth. Broader study findings: Early timepoints after infection were absent, and convalescent patients were few in the study.

Sequencing was performed on CD4+ T cells from PBMCs cultured with HCoV-NL63 spike peptides, taken before COVID-19 vaccination. The clonotype comes from a human donor who received a COVID-19 vaccine.

CDR3 loop: CASSPRGATEAFF. CDR3 nucleotide sequence: TGTGCCAGCAGTCCCAGGGGAGCCACTGAAGCTTTCTTT. This chain uses TRBV6-5 with TRBJ1-1, with D possibly being TRBD1 (6 bases). CDR3 length: 13 amino acids. V was clipped by 5 bases and J by 4 bases, with 11 bases between them. Germline V gene lookup returns CDR1 MNHEY and CDR2 SVGAGI.